This T cell receptor beta chain was recovered during a study of control samples from healthy donors and cancer patients. The length of the CDR3 is 15 residues. Trimming removed 4 bases from V and 0 bases from J, with 12 bases in between. CDR1 and CDR2 from the germline V gene are SGHAT and FQNNGV. Libraries were prepared by immunoSEQ multiplex PCR; TCRdb keeps only in-frame clonotypes and omits some of them. Here the sample spans over 200,000 clones, around 79% being singletons. The V gene is TRBV11-2, the J gene TRBJ1-1; D possibly corresponds to TRBD1 (6 bases). The material sequenced was PBMCs. The receptor's source is a woman aged 60-75 years with lung cancer. The chain's CDR3 is CASSYPGTMNTEAFF. Here the CDR3 DNA reads TGTGCCAGCAGCTACCCCGGGACAATGAACACTGAAGCTTTCTTT.